This record concerns one T cell receptor (beta chain) sequence. The antigen remains undetermined. The record originates from a study of T cell repertoires in cytomegalovirus infection. Across the study: Used in the study were CMV epitopes, some recently identified and HLA-C-restricted, others well-studied and HLA-B-restricted. Public TCR beta signature analysis indicated the presence of both CMV infection and matching HLA type. Findings of the study overall: Using cumulative public TCR beta family frequency, the authors identified those who carried CMV together with the relevant HLA.

CDR3 length: 15 residues. In germline, CDR1 is ENHRY, CDR2 SYGVKD. Trimming took off 4 bases at V and 5 bases at J, with 14 bases between the two ends. Each CDR3 protein is one row after TCRdb ran MiXCR on the reads. The repertoire has hundreds of thousands of distinct CDR3 sequences, roughly 30% of them found once; the top ten carry around an eighth. The sample was cultured CD8+ T cells from PBMCs, taken from culture after CMV antigen stimulation. The clonotype was recovered from a human donor in good health (CMV status not recorded). Some clones in this sample may be carry-over from other donors' samples. This rearrangement joins TRBV10-3 to TRBJ2-2; maybe TRBD1 (5 bases). The CDR3 DNA is TGTGCCATCAGTGGGTCGAAGGGGTGGACCGGGGAGCTGTTTTTT. Amino acid sequence: CAISGSKGWTGELFF.